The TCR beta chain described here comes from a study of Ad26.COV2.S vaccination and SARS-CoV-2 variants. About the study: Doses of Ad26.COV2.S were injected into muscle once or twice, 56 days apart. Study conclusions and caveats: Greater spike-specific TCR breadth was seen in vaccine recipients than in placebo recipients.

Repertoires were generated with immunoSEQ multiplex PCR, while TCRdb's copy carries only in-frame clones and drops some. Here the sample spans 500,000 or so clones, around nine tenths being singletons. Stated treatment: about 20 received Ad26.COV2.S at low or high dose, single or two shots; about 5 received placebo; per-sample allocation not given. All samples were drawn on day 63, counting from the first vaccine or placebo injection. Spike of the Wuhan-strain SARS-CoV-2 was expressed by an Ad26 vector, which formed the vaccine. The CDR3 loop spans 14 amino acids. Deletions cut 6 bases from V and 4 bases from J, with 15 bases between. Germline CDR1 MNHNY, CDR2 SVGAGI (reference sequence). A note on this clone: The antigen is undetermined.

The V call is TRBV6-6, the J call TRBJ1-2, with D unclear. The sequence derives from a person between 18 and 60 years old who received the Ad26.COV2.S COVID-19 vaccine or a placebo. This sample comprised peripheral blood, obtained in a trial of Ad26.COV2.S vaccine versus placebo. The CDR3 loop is CASSPGALGYGYTF. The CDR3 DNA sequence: TGTGCCAGCAGCCCGGGCGCGCTAGGCTATGGCTACACCTTC.